This TCR beta chain originates from a study of beta chain features in type 1 diabetes. The CDR3 runs to 15 residues. Trimming removed 4 bases from V and 4 bases from J, with 15 bases in between. Germline CDR1 reads SGHTA; CDR2 reads FQGNSA. The investigators reverse transcribed all of the isolated RNA, so they sequenced expressed TCRB transcripts. Measured with immunoSEQ multiplex PCR; TCRdb has only the in-frame clones, and not every one. The repertoire holds 600,000 to 650,000 clones, with about a sixth as singletons. The sample consisted of naive CD4+ T cells from blood. This TCR derives from a man between 18 and 29 years old in good health. V is TRBV7-2 and J is TRBJ2-3; D is possibly TRBD2 (6 bases). Here the CDR3 reads CASSSGLPSPDTQYF. The CDR3 nucleotides are TGTGCCAGCAGCTCGGGACTCCCTAGCCCAGATACGCAGTATTTT.